The text below deals with one TCR beta chain. The CDR3 has 14 residues. Germline values: CDR1 SGHAT, CDR2 FQNNGV. The V gene lost 4 bases and the J gene lost 3 bases, with 10 bases spanning the gap. The entry originates in a study of blood T cell repertoires in COVID-19. Per the authors' pipeline: From reference gene primer amplification, estimates of nucleated cell counts were derived. Repertoires were generated with immunoSEQ multiplex PCR, while TCRdb's copy carries only in-frame clones and drops some. Clone size and V and J calls were adopted from that table, with D and trimming inferred from the DNA. The repertoire consists of a few hundred thousand clones, with 89% occurring once and the leading ten covering approximately 0.94%.

Sequenced input: peripheral blood. The J gene is TRBJ1-5, the V gene TRBV11-2; perhaps TRBD1 as D (6 bases). The clonotype was recovered from a woman aged 40 to 55 who had recovered from COVID-19. Written as DNA, the CDR3 is TGTGCCAGCAGCTCGGGACAACCCAATCAGCCCCAGCATTTT. It codes for CASSSGQPNQPQHF.